This T cell receptor (beta chain) was identified in a study of monozygotic twins with inflammatory bowel disease. Germline loops: CDR1 SGHRS, CDR2 YFSETQ. This CDR3 is 16 amino acids long. One entry per CDR3 protein, without DNA, is what TCRdb gives after re-calling the 5' RACE reads. This table lists roughly 140,000 distinct CDR3 sequences. This receptor was obtained from a human donor with ulcerative colitis or Crohn's disease, or a healthy co-twin of an affected twin (not recorded which). Sequenced sample: blood. The chain links TRBV5-1 to TRBJ2-1; the D call of TRBD1 rests on TCRdb alone, since no DNA is present to check it. CDR3 sequence: CASSFSLRGSYNEQFF.